This T cell receptor beta chain was captured by sequencing in a study of CD4 T cells in relation to SARS-CoV-2 and coronaviruses. Study-wide background: TCR beta CDR3s were sequenced after roughly nine-day antigen culture of PBMCs.

Repertoires were generated with immunoSEQ multiplex PCR, while TCRdb's copy carries only in-frame clones and drops some. Of 25,000 to 35,000 clones listed, about three quarters were seen once; the top ten hold roughly 17%. The unexposed donors gave CD4+ T cells in about 2010-2019, prior to COVID-19. After roughly ten days of culture, CD4+ T cells were isolated. Study-level points and caveats: SARS-CoV-2-driven expansion was significantly weaker in crossreactive than monoreactive clones.

Between the trimmed V and J ends, which lost 0 bases and 7 bases, there was a span of 7 bases. The length of the CDR3 is 13 residues. Germline V gene lookup returns CDR1 SGHTA and CDR2 FQGNSA. Details on this clone: As yet, its antigen is unknown.

V and J are TRBV7-2 and TRBJ1-5; D is undetermined. Material for sequencing was CD4+ T cells from PBMCs, cultured in vitro. The origin of this receptor is a human donor in good health. This chain's CDR3 is CASSLAAAQPQHF. CDR3 bases: TGTGCCAGCAGCTTAGCCGCGGCACAGCCCCAGCATTTT.